This TCR beta chain originates from a study of blood T cells in healthy people across ages. The V gene lost 5 bases and the J gene lost 2 bases, with 13 bases spanning the gap. The CDR3 is made up of 14 amino acids. This clonotype has a handful of counts. Then a second PCR, running roughly 7 to 11 cycles, was carried out with a sample-barcoded 5' primer and a J-beta primer mix. One entry per CDR3 protein results from TCRdb running MiXCR on the 5' RACE reads. This sample has 850,000 to 1,100,000 distinct CDR3 sequences, with roughly two fifths found just once. The clonotype originates from a man aged 18 to 30 in good health. This rearrangement joins TRBV12-3 or TRBV12-4 to TRBJ2-7, with D possibly matching TRBD1 (6 bases). Sequencing was done on a sample of blood. The CDR3 nucleotides are TGTGCCAGCAGTCCCCTCTGGACAGCCTACGAGCAGTACTTC. This codes for CASSPLWTAYEQYF.